The rows below give T cell receptor beta chains drawn from one sample of a study of blood T cells in healthy people across ages. TCRdb analysed the 5' RACE reads with MiXCR anew, one entry per CDR3 protein. The sample contains hundreds of thousands of distinct CDR3 sequences, around 45% of which appear only once. The material sequenced was blood. All receptors come from a woman aged 55-69 years in good health. Both conserved end residues are part of each CDR3. A D gene is named only where the DNA matches it firmly. The size entry is marked missing in some rows and otherwise reads once, few, many or a size class.

CDR3: CSADQGAGSPLHF
DNA: TGCAGTGCTGATCAGGGGGCAGGATCACCCCTCCACTTT
size: few
J: TRBJ1-6
V: TRBV20-1
D: TRBD1

CDR3: CASSAGLAGGETQYF
DNA: TGTGCCAGCAGTGCCGGACTAGCGGGAGGTGAGACCCAGTACTTC
size: NA
J: TRBJ2-5
V: TRBV12-3/TRBV12-4
D: TRBD2

CDR3: CARSRVMGDTQYF
DNA: TGTGCCCGCAGCCGGGTTATGGGAGATACGCAGTATTTT
size: NA
J: TRBJ2-3
V: TRBV28
D: NA

CDR3: CASSLTSGREVHTQYF
DNA: TGTGCCAGCAGCTTAACCAGTGGGCGGGAGGTACATACGCAGTATTTT
size: few
J: TRBJ2-3
V: TRBV7-6
D: TRBD2

CDR3: CAISESGTSGEYTDTQYF
DNA: TGTGCCATCAGTGAGTCTGGGACTAGCGGGGAATACACAGATACGCAGTATTTT
size: NA
J: TRBJ2-3
V: TRBV10-3
D: TRBD2

CDR3: CTSSRTLNTEAFF
DNA: TGTACCAGCAGTAGAACATTGAACACTGAAGCTTTCTTT
size: NA
J: TRBJ1-1
V: TRBV6-1
D: NA

CDR3: CASSLAAGGTGANVLTF
DNA: TGTGCCAGCAGCTTAGCTGCAGGGGGAACTGGGGCCAACGTCCTGACTTTC
size: few
J: TRBJ2-6
V: TRBV11-2
D: TRBD1

CDR3: CASSTDRGSGANVLTF
DNA: TGTGCCAGCAGCACGGACAGGGGCTCTGGGGCCAACGTCCTGACTTTC
size: NA
J: TRBJ2-6
V: TRBV7-3
D: TRBD1

CDR3: CASSISLNEQYF
DNA: TGTGCCAGCAGCATAAGCCTCAATGAGCAGTACTTC
size: few
J: TRBJ2-5
V: TRBV7-3
D: NA

CDR3: CASSQQGAATEAFF
DNA: TGTGCCAGCAGCCAACAGGGGGCGGCTACTGAAGCTTTCTTT
size: NA
J: TRBJ1-1
V: TRBV3-1
D: TRBD1

CDR3: CASSPLGSLYEQYF
DNA: TGTGCCAGCAGCCCCCTCGGGAGTCTCTACGAGCAGTACTTC
size: NA
J: TRBJ2-7
V: TRBV9
D: NA

CDR3: CASNFYPGQGKFDNEQFF
DNA: TGTGCCAGCAACTTCTACCCGGGACAGGGGAAATTCGACAATGAGCAGTTCTTC
size: NA
J: TRBJ2-1
V: TRBV2
D: TRBD1

CDR3: CASSYLTDETQYF
DNA: TGTGCCAGCAGTTACTTGACGGACGAGACCCAGTACTTC
size: few
J: TRBJ2-5
V: TRBV6-2/TRBV6-3
D: NA

CDR3: CATGTGGHSGANVLTF
DNA: TGTGCCACTGGGACAGGGGGACACTCTGGGGCCAACGTCCTGACTTTC
size: NA
J: TRBJ2-6
V: TRBV10-3
D: TRBD1

CDR3: CASSTSGRPLNEQFF
DNA: TGTGCCAGCAGCACTAGCGGGAGGCCCCTCAATGAGCAGTTCTTC
size: many
J: TRBJ2-1
V: TRBV9
D: TRBD2

CDR3: CASTKGGGRSRTNYGYTF
DNA: TGTGCCAGCACCAAAGGGGGCGGCAGGTCCCGTACTAACTATGGCTACACCTTC
size: NA
J: TRBJ1-2
V: TRBV7-6
D: TRBD1

CDR3: CASSPPGLAGGGRRDTQYF
DNA: TGTGCCAGCAGTCCCCCCGGACTAGCGGGAGGCGGGCGTAGAGATACGCAGTATTTT
size: NA
J: TRBJ2-3
V: TRBV28
D: TRBD2

CDR3: CASSLGGGPTLETQYF
DNA: TGCGCCAGCAGCTTGGGAGGGGGGCCAACCTTGGAGACCCAGTACTTC
size: NA
J: TRBJ2-5
V: TRBV5-1
D: NA

CDR3: CSGQQGYEAFF
DNA: TGCAGTGGGCAACAGGGGTATGAAGCTTTCTTT
size: NA
J: TRBJ1-1
V: TRBV20-1
D: TRBD1

CDR3: CASSETRGATDTQYF
DNA: TGTGCCAGCAGTGAAACCCGAGGCGCTACAGATACGCAGTATTTT
size: NA
J: TRBJ2-3
V: TRBV2
D: NA

CDR3: CASRRKAGTNHNEQYF
DNA: TGTGCCAGCAGACGTAAGGCCGGGACTAACCACAATGAGCAGTACTTC
size: few
J: TRBJ2-5
V: TRBV27
D: TRBD2

CDR3: CAIRSTVVGDTQYF
DNA: TGTGCCATCAGGAGTACGGTGGTTGGAGATACGCAGTATTTT
size: NA
J: TRBJ2-3
V: TRBV10-3
D: NA

CDR3: CASSLLEGRGEQFF
DNA: TGTGCCAGCAGTTTATTGGAGGGGCGGGGTGAGCAGTTCTTC
size: NA
J: TRBJ2-1
V: TRBV28
D: NA

CDR3: CASSQDIGGSGANVLTF
DNA: TGTGCCAGCAGCCAAGATATTGGGGGCTCTGGGGCCAACGTCCTGACTTTC
size: NA
J: TRBJ2-6
V: TRBV3-1
D: NA

CDR3: CASSIPRQVGEQYF
DNA: TGTGCCAGCAGTATCCCTAGACAGGTCGGCGAGCAGTACTTC
size: NA
J: TRBJ2-7
V: TRBV28
D: NA

CDR3: CASSYRSRETQYF
DNA: TGTGCCAGCAGTTATCGGAGTCGCGAGACCCAGTACTTC
size: few
J: TRBJ2-5
V: TRBV27
D: NA

CDR3: CASSSKMGQAGADEAFF
DNA: TGTGCCAGCTCATCAAAGATGGGTCAGGCAGGGGCGGATGAAGCTTTCTTT
size: once
J: TRBJ1-1
V: TRBV18
D: NA

CDR3: CASSHDDRSAFF
DNA: TGTGCCAGCTCACACGACGACAGGTCGGCTTTCTTT
size: few
J: TRBJ1-1
V: TRBV18
D: NA

CDR3: CASKWGRTNSYEQYF
DNA: TGTGCCAGCAAGTGGGGCAGGACTAACTCCTACGAGCAGTACTTC
size: NA
J: TRBJ2-7
V: TRBV7-8
D: NA

CDR3: CASSALSREETQYF
DNA: TGTGCCAGCAGCGCCTTGTCCAGGGAAGAGACCCAGTACTTC
size: NA
J: TRBJ2-5
V: TRBV11-2
D: NA

CDR3: CSARTEPYGYTF
DNA: TGCAGTGCTAGGACAGAGCCCTATGGCTACACCTTC
size: NA
J: TRBJ1-2
V: TRBV20-1
D: NA